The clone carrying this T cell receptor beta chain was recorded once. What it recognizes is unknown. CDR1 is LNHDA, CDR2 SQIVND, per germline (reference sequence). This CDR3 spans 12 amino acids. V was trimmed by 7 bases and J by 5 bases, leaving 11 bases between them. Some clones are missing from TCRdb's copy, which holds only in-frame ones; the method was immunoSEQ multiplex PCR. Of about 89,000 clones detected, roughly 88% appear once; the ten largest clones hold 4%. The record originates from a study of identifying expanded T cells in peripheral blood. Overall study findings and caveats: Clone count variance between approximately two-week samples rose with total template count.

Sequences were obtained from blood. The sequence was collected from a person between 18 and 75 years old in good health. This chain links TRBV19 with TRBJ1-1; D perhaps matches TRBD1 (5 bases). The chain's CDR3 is CASTGGGTEAFF. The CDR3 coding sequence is TGTGCCAGTACCGGGGGGGGAACTGAAGCTTTCTTT. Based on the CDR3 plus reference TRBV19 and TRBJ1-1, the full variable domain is DGGITQSPKYLFRKEGQNVTLSCEQNLNHDAMYWYRQDPGQGLRLIYYSQIVNDFQKGDIAEGYSVSREKKESFPLTVTSAQKNPTAFYLCASTGGGTEAFFGQGTRLTVV.